Listed here are 30 T cell receptor beta chains from one sample, sequenced in a study of T cells in Graves' hyperthyroidism and ophthalmopathy. Researchers amplified the TCR beta CDR3 regions from RNA transcripts. First-round RT-PCR of the TCR CDR3 relied on the HTBI primer set. TCRdb re-derived calls from the multiplex PCR reads in MiXCR, one entry per CDR3 protein. The data contain hundreds of thousands of distinct CDR3 sequences, roughly 18% of them singletons. The sequenced sample consisted of blood. The receptor source for this set is a man aged 35 to 55 with Graves' hyperthyroidism.

CDR3 in amino acids: CSARPRARLAYYNEQFF. CDR3 in DNA: TGCAGTGCTAGGCCGCGAGCCCGATTAGCATACTACAATGAGCAGTTCTTC. The chain employs TRBV20-1 and TRBJ2-1; D is unclear. Germline CDR1 is DFQATT and CDR2 is SNEGSKA (reference sequence). CDR3 length: 17 residues. The germline V and J ends were trimmed by 3 bases and 3 bases, with 21 bases remaining between them.

This clonotype was detected ten times or more. V is TRBV20-1 and J is TRBJ1-2; D is perhaps TRBD1 (5 bases). Germline V lookup: CDR1 DFQATT, CDR2 SNEGSKA (reference sequence). The CDR3 consists of 12 residues. The V end lost 8 bases, the J end lost 8 bases, and 18 bases lay between the germline ends. In nucleotides, the CDR3 is TGCAGTTTGATCCGGGACGTCTGGGGCTACACCTTC. Its protein product is CSLIRDVWGYTF.

This clonotype occurred many times. The chain employs TRBV7-2 and TRBJ2-3; D perhaps matches TRBD1 (5 bases). Trimming left V 1 base short and J 8 bases short, with 7 bases between. The CDR3 runs to 12 residues. Germline values: CDR1 SGHTA, CDR2 FQGNSA. CDR3 sequence (DNA): TGTGCCAGCAGCTTAGTCCAGGGTACGCAGTATTTT. Residues: CASSLVQGTQYF.

The chain carries TRBV20-1 and TRBJ1-6, with a weak D call TRBD1 (5 bases). The CDR3 contains 15 residues. Trimming took 6 bases from V and 8 from J, leaving 20 bases between them. CDR1 and CDR2 from the germline V gene are DFQATT and SNEGSKA (reference sequence). The CDR3, as DNA: TGCAGTGCCCCTCCGGGGGGTTTAATCGATTCACCCCTCCACTTT. It translates to CSAPPGGLIDSPLHF.

This clonotype was seen ten or more times. CDR3 DNA: TGTGCCAGCAGCTTTCAGGGAGGCTCCTACAATGAGCAGTTCTTC. Its translation: CASSFQGGSYNEQFF. The chain joins TRBV7-9 to TRBJ2-1; a possible D gene is TRBD2 (6 bases). The CDR3 spans 15 residues. Germline CDR1 reads SEHNR; CDR2 reads FQNEAQ (reference sequence). V was shortened by 3 bases and J by 0 bases, with 9 bases between the two germline ends.

The CDR3, as DNA: TGCGCCAGCAGCCAAGATGCGGCCAGAGGCTATGGCTACACCTTC. It yields the protein CASSQDAARGYGYTF. The V gene is TRBV4-3, the J gene TRBJ1-2; D is unresolved. V lost 0 bases and J lost 4, with 12 bases in between. The CDR3 is 15 residues long. CDR1 is LGHNA, CDR2 YSLEER, per germline.

This clonotype was recorded at least ten times. This chain uses TRBV12-3 or TRBV12-4 with TRBJ1-5; D call uncertain. V was pared by 5 bases and J by 11 bases, with 13 bases between. The CDR3 has 12 amino acids. CDR3 protein: CASSPRGHAQHF. The CDR3 region has the DNA TGTGCCAGCAGTCCCCGGGGTCACGCCCAGCATTTT.

This clonotype has just a few counts. V gene TRBV19 combines with J gene TRBJ2-7, with 7 bases lining up with TRBD1. Trimming at V came to 5 bases and at J to 7 bases, leaving 14 bases not matched to a gene. CDR1 and CDR2 from the germline V gene are LNHDA and SQIVND (reference sequence). The CDR3 is 15 amino acids. This CDR3 is CASSSRYRGFDEQYF. The CDR3 bases are TGTGCCAGTAGTTCCCGGTACAGGGGTTTCGATGAGCAGTACTTC.

This clonotype was seen repeatedly, ten times or more. V is TRBV3-1 and J is TRBJ2-7; TRBD2 aligns across 11 bases. The CDR3 is 14 residues long. Losses at the gene ends were 4 bases for V and 7 bases for J; bases not matched to a gene: 6. Germline V gene lookup returns CDR1 LGHDT and CDR2 YNNKEL (reference sequence). The CDR3, as DNA: TGTGCCAGCAGCCTGGGGACTAGCGGCAGGGAGCAGTACTTC. Protein product: CASSLGTSGREQYF.

Ten or more counts support this clonotype. V gene TRBV12-3 or TRBV12-4 combines with J gene TRBJ2-1, with D unresolved. Trimming took 3 bases from V and 0 from J, leaving 9 bases between them. This CDR3 contains 15 residues. As DNA, the CDR3 is TGTGCCAGCAGTTTCGGGCGGAGCTCCTACAATGAGCAGTTCTTC. Its protein product is CASSFGRSSYNEQFF.

This clonotype was seen ten or more times. The chain couples TRBV7-9 to TRBJ2-1; the D gene is possibly TRBD2 (7 bases). Germline loops: CDR1 SEHNR, CDR2 FQNEAQ (reference sequence). This CDR3 comprises 15 residues. V was clipped by 1 base and J by 7 bases, with 14 bases between them. CDR3 residues: CASSLGGGRRNEQFF. CDR3 nucleotides: TGTGCCAGCAGCTTAGGGGGGGGGCGCAGGAATGAGCAGTTCTTC.

The DNA for the CDR3 is TGCGCCAGCAGCTCCCGACTAGCGGGGGGCTTGAACACCGGGGAGCTGTTTTTT. The encoded protein is CASSSRLAGGLNTGELFF. The chain joins TRBV5-1 to TRBJ2-2, with 13 bases aligning to TRBD2. CDR3 length: 18 residues. With V trimmed by 3 bases and J by 1 base, 6 bases remained unmatched. Germline CDR1 SGHRS, CDR2 YFSETQ.

This clonotype was observed at least ten times. This chain links TRBV7-2 with TRBJ2-3; 8 nucleotides align to TRBD1. Germline V gene data show CDR1 as SGHTA and CDR2 as FQGNSA. Trimming took 1 base from V and 4 from J; bases not matched to a gene: 16. The CDR3 is 19 amino acids. The CDR3 region has the DNA TGTGCCAGCAGCTTAGGCAGTCGCGGGTTGGTACAGGGGGCAGATACGCAGTATTTT. Protein product: CASSLGSRGLVQGADTQYF.

This clonotype occurred many times. The genes are TRBV9 and TRBJ2-7; perhaps TRBD1 as D (7 bases). V was clipped by 4 bases and J by 6 bases, with 14 bases between them. Germline assignment: CDR1 SGDLS and CDR2 YYNGEE. This CDR3 is 13 amino acids long. The CDR3 nucleotides read TGTGCCAGCAGCTCATCAGGGGGAGGCGAGCAGTACTTC. Its protein is CASSSSGGGEQYF. Full variable domain (outside the CDR3, taken from reference TRBV9 and TRBJ2-7): DSGVTQTPKHLITATGQRVTLRCSPRSGDLSVYWYQQSLDQGLQFLIQYYNGEERAKGNILERFSAQQFPDLHSELNLSSLELGDSALYFCASSSSGGGEQYFGPGTRLTVT.

The V gene is TRBV14, the J gene TRBJ2-7; 7 bases fit TRBD1. CDR3 length: 14 amino acids. CDR1 and CDR2 from the germline V gene are SGHDN and FVKESK. Germline trimming cut 4 bases from V and 3 bases from J; bases unmatched to any gene: 6. CDR3 protein: CASSPGQLFYEQYF. The CDR3 DNA sequence: TGTGCCAGCAGCCCGGGACAGTTATTCTACGAGCAGTACTTC.

In this sample, this clonotype turned up many times. The V and J genes are TRBV20-1 and TRBJ2-7, with TRBD1 matching 7 bases. This CDR3 spans 14 amino acids. Trimming removed 2 bases from V and 3 bases from J; junction bases left unmatched: 7. Germline lookup yields CDR1 DFQATT and CDR2 SNEGSKA (reference sequence). This CDR3 reads CSARHPGQFYEQYF. In DNA, the CDR3 is TGCAGTGCTAGACATCCGGGACAGTTCTACGAGCAGTACTTC.

This clonotype was recorded a few times. This chain joins TRBV5-6 and TRBJ2-7, with D hard to call. The CDR3 runs 12 residues. The V end lost 1 base, the J end lost 5 bases, and 7 bases lay between the germline ends. The germline V gene has CDR1 SGHDT and CDR2 YYEEEE. CDR3 loop: CASSLRSDEQYF. In nucleotides, the CDR3 is TGTGCCAGCAGCTTGAGAAGTGACGAGCAGTACTTC.

This clonotype was seen many times. This rearrangement joins TRBV12-3 or TRBV12-4 to TRBJ2-7; 8 nucleotides agree with TRBD2. The length of the CDR3 is 14 residues. V gave up 8 bases and J gave up 0 bases; unmatched junction bases: 6. The DNA of the CDR3 is TGTGCCAGCTCCTTAGCGGGGAACTCCTACGAGCAGTACTTC. Its translation is CASSLAGNSYEQYF.

A note on this clonotype: Germline and junction disagree at one end, which may indicate a read error. The chain links TRBV5-6 to TRBJ2-5; D is perhaps TRBD2 (5 bases). This CDR3 contains 14 residues. CDR1 and CDR2 (germline): SGHDT, YYEEEE. The CDR3 region is CASSPGIGWETKYF. Written as DNA, the CDR3 is TGTGCCAGCAGCCCTGGCATCGGGTGGGAGACCAAGTACTTC.

This clonotype has just a few counts. The chain recombines TRBV10-1 with TRBJ2-5; the match to TRBD2 covers 11 bases. Germline loops: CDR1 WNHNN, CDR2 SYGVQD (reference sequence). There are 16 residues in the CDR3. Trimming at V came to 5 bases and at J to 4 bases, leaving 9 bases not matched to a gene. CDR3 amino acids: CASSPGLAGGRETQYF. The CDR3 DNA follows: TGCGCCAGCAGTCCCGGACTAGCGGGTGGTCGAGAGACCCAGTACTTC.

This clonotype was picked up many times. This CDR3 reads CSASTGHGNQPQHF. The CDR3 coding sequence is TGCAGTGCTTCTACAGGCCACGGCAATCAGCCCCAGCATTTT. The J gene is TRBJ1-5, the V gene TRBV20-1; D is perhaps TRBD1 (5 bases). V shed 5 bases and J shed 2 bases, with 13 bases lying between them. Per the germline V gene, CDR1 is DFQATT and CDR2 is SNEGSKA (reference sequence). The CDR3 extends over 14 amino acids.

V and J are TRBV28 and TRBJ2-7, with TRBD1 matching 8 bases. The V gene's germline CDR1 is MDHEN and CDR2 SYDVKM. The CDR3 loop spans 14 amino acids. V dropped 3 bases and J dropped 7; count of bases not matched to a gene: 8. The DNA of the CDR3 is TGTGCCAGCAGTTTGGTCCAGGGGGCGCGGGAGCAGTACTTC. It yields the protein CASSLVQGAREQYF.

Comment on this clonotype: A much larger clone lies one base from this, so it may be a read error. The chain recombines TRBV11-3 with TRBJ2-3; D is perhaps TRBD1 or TRBD2 (5 bases each). CDR3 length equals 14 residues. Germline V gives CDR1 SGHNT, CDR2 YENEEA. V lost 5 bases, J lost 1 base, and 10 bases lay in between. Written as DNA, the CDR3 is TGTGCCAGCAGCCGGGGCCAACGCACAGATACGCAGTATTTT. Its translation is CASSRGQRTDTQYF.

The rearrangement uses TRBV7-9 and TRBJ2-7, with TRBD1 matching 7 bases. Germline V gene lookup returns CDR1 SEHNR and CDR2 FQNEAQ (reference sequence). Trimming removed 8 bases from V and 3 bases from J; junction bases left unmatched: 19. The CDR3 covers 17 residues. The CDR3 nucleotides read TGTGCCAGCTCACCATCCGCCGGGACAGTCCTTTACTACGAGCAGTACTTC. This sequence encodes CASSPSAGTVLYYEQYF.

This clonotype turned up a few times. This chain connects TRBV9 to TRBJ1-6; no clear D gene. The CDR3 is 14 amino acids. V shed 0 bases and J shed 10 bases, with 11 bases lying between them. Germline V lookup: CDR1 SGDLS, CDR2 YYNGEE. CDR3 sequence: CASSVGGIDSPLHF. CDR3 sequence (DNA): TGTGCCAGCAGCGTAGGAGGGATAGACTCACCCCTCCACTTT.

The chain employs TRBV3-1 and TRBJ2-3; weak D call: TRBD1 (6 bases). The germline V and J ends were trimmed by 4 bases and 0 bases, with 20 bases remaining between them. Germline lookup yields CDR1 LGHDT and CDR2 YNNKEL (reference sequence). The CDR3 is made up of 18 amino acids. The CDR3: CASSPKPGHQMSTDTQYF. CDR3 DNA sequence: TGTGCCAGCAGCCCCAAACCGGGACACCAAATGAGCACAGATACGCAGTATTTT.

This sequence joins TRBV25-1 and TRBJ1-2; 8 nucleotides line up with TRBD1. CDR1 is MGHDK, CDR2 SYGVNS, per germline. Losses at the gene ends were 2 bases for V and 4 bases for J; bases not matched to a gene: 3. This CDR3 is 14 amino acids long. CDR3 amino acids: CASSEQDRVYGYTF. Here the CDR3 DNA reads TGTGCCAGCAGTGAACAGGACAGGGTCTATGGCTACACCTTC.

At least ten counts were recorded for this clonotype. The chain recombines TRBV7-8 with TRBJ2-5; D might be TRBD1 (7 bases). Germline V lookup: CDR1 SGHVS, CDR2 FQNEAQ. The V end lost 5 bases, the J end lost 2 bases, and 24 bases lay between the germline ends. The length of the CDR3 is 18 residues. CDR3 loop: CASSPRTGRGASQETQYF. CDR3 sequence (DNA): TGTGCCAGCAGCCCAAGGACGGGCAGGGGGGCTTCACAAGAGACCCAGTACTTC. Filled out from reference TRBV7-8 and TRBJ2-5, the complete variable domain reads GAGVSQSPRYKVAKRGQDVALRCDPISGHVSLFWYQQALGQGPEFLTYFQNEAQLDKSGLPSDRFFAERPEGSVSTLKIQRTQQEDSAVYLCASSPRTGRGASQETQYFGPGTRLLVL.

The chain recombines TRBV11-2 with TRBJ2-1, with 8 bases fitting TRBD2. The CDR3 is made up of 18 amino acids. In germline, CDR1 is SGHAT, CDR2 FQNNGV. Trimming took 1 base from V and 2 from J; bases not matched to a gene: 10. The CDR3 nucleotides are TGTGCCAGCAGCTTAGGCCGAACCGCGGGGGGAGCCTACAATGAGCAGTTCTTC. Translation gives CASSLGRTAGGAYNEQFF.

This chain uses TRBV2 with TRBJ2-7; the D gene is possibly TRBD2 (6 bases). CDR3 size: 15 residues. V was cut by 6 bases and J by 4 bases, with 19 bases left in between. CDR1 is SNHLY and CDR2 is FYNNEI in the germline V gene. In DNA, the CDR3 is TGTGCCAGCAGCGAAACTAGCCTTGGGGCATACGAGCAGTACTTC. Translating gives CASSETSLGAYEQYF. The full variable domain, completed using reference TRBV2 and TRBJ2-7, is EPEVTQTPSHQVTQMGQEVILRCVPISNHLYFYWYRQILGQKVEFLVSFYNNEISEKSEIFDDQFSVERPDGSNFTLKIRSTKLEDSAMYFCASSETSLGAYEQYFGPGTRLTVT.